This is a list of T cell receptor beta chains from one sample in a study of vaccination effects on CD4 cells after COVID-19. The repertoire was sequenced with immunoSEQ multiplex PCR; TCRdb's copy has only in-frame clones and lacks some. The data contain 25,000 to 35,000 clones, around three quarters of them singletons. Antigens for these TCRs are unknown. The sample was CD4+ T cells from PBMCs cultured with SARS-CoV-2 spike peptides, taken before COVID-19 vaccination. All receptors derive from a human donor who received a COVID-19 vaccine. Both conserved end residues are part of each CDR3. The D gene is left open where the match is weak. Rows may omit the clone size; those that give it use once, few, many or a size class.

v_gene,d_gene,j_gene,abundance,CDR3nt,CDR3aa
TRBV27,.,TRBJ1-5,.,TGTGCCAGCAGTTTATCCTTGGGGGGTCAGCCCCAGCATTTT,CASSLSLGGQPQHF
TRBV5-4,TRBD2,TRBJ2-5,once,TGTGCCAGCAGCCGCGGACTAGCGGGGGGAAAGACCCAGTACTTC,CASSRGLAGGKTQYF
TRBV6-1,TRBD1,TRBJ2-2,.,TGTGCCAGCAGTGACCGGGACAGGGGAACGGCCGGGGAGCTGTTTTTT,CASSDRDRGTAGELFF
TRBV9,.,TRBJ2-5,.,TGTGCCAGCAGCGTAGTAGGTCGGGGTACGGAGACCCAGTACTTC,CASSVVGRGTETQYF
TRBV21-1,.,TRBJ2-1,.,TGTGCCAGCAGCAAATCTGGAGCGGGAGGTAGGGACAATGAGCAGTTCTTC,CASSKSGAGGRDNEQFF
TRBV4-1,.,TRBJ2-2,.,TGCGCCAGCAGCCAAGTGGACATGGGACTCCTCACCGGGGAGCTGTTTTTT,CASSQVDMGLLTGELFF
TRBV24-1,.,TRBJ2-1,.,TGTGCCACCAGTGTTTCCCCCTATCGTTTCCCCTCCGAAGGGCAGTTCTTC,CATSVSPYRFPSEGQFF
TRBV5-4,.,TRBJ1-2,few,TGTGCCAGCAGCTCCGGGGTTAACTATGGCTACACCTTC,CASSSGVNYGYTF
TRBV19,TRBD2,TRBJ2-5,.,TGTGCCAGTAGTTCCCTTCGACTAGCGGGTACTGAGACCCAGTACTTC,CASSSLRLAGTETQYF
TRBV11-2,TRBD2,TRBJ2-5,.,TGTGCCAGCAGCTCAGGAGGACTAGCGGGGGATCTAGGAGAGACCCAGTACTTC,CASSSGGLAGDLGETQYF
TRBV30,.,TRBJ2-7,.,TGTGCCTGGAGTGTAGGGGGCGAGCAGTACTTC,CAWSVGGEQYF
TRBV12-3/TRBV12-4,.,TRBJ2-7,once,TGTGCCAGCAGTTTAGTACTTCCTGAGCAGTACTTC,CASSLVLPEQYF
TRBV6-5,.,TRBJ1-1,.,TGTGCCAGCATTTCCAGATTCGGGGGGAACACTGAAGCTTTCTTT,CASISRFGGNTEAFF
TRBV12-3/TRBV12-4,TRBD2,TRBJ2-7,.,TGTGCCAGCAGTCCGAGTAGCGGGAGCAGGTACTTC,CASSPSSGSRYF
TRBV10-3,.,TRBJ1-6,.,TGTGCCATCAGCTCAAAATTTCCAGGGGAGTCTCATAATTCACCCCTCCACTTT,CAISSKFPGESHNSPLHF
TRBV3-1/TRBV3-2,TRBD1,TRBJ1-3,.,TGTGCCAGCAGCACAGGGGATGGAAACACCATATATTTT,CASSTGDGNTIYF
TRBV5-1,TRBD1,TRBJ2-5,few,TGCGCCAGCAGCTCGACAGGGGGATCTTTGGAGACCCAGTACTTC,CASSSTGGSLETQYF
TRBV3-1/TRBV3-2,.,TRBJ2-1,.,TGTGCCAGCAGGCGCGACAATAGCCTACCCTACAATGAGCAGTTCTTC,CASRRDNSLPYNEQFF
TRBV19,.,TRBJ1-1,.,TGTGCCAGTAGCGCGGGACTGCGAGCTTTCTTT,CASSAGLRAFF
TRBV4-1,TRBD1,TRBJ2-1,.,TGCGCCAGCAGCCGACCGGGACAGGGGTACAATGAGCAGTTCTTC,CASSRPGQGYNEQFF
TRBV5-5,TRBD1,TRBJ1-1,.,TGTGCCAGCAGCTTTGCCTGGACAGGGGGCACTGAAGCTTTCTTT,CASSFAWTGGTEAFF
TRBV19,TRBD1,TRBJ1-1,.,TGTGCCACCTCAGGGACAGGGAGTACTGAAGCTTTCTTT,CATSGTGSTEAFF
TRBV5-4,.,TRBJ2-5,.,TGTGCCAGCAGCCTTGGGTCCTCCGCCGAAGAGACCCAGTACTTC,CASSLGSSAEETQYF
TRBV2,.,TRBJ2-3,.,TGTGCCAGCAGTGAAGCGGAGCGAAATTTAGGAGGAAATAGCACAGATACGCAGTATTTT,CASSEAERNLGGNSTDTQYF
TRBV12-3/TRBV12-4,.,TRBJ2-5,.,TGTGCCAGCAGCGCAGGACCCCCAGAGACCCAGTACTTC,CASSAGPPETQYF
TRBV19,.,TRBJ1-5,.,TGTGCCAGTACCGGCCAGGGCCGAAGTGGAAGCAATCAGCCCCAGCATTTT,CASTGQGRSGSNQPQHF
TRBV20-1,TRBD2,TRBJ2-5,.,TGCAGCGGGAGGGCCGAGGAGACCCAGTACTTC,CSGRAEETQYF
TRBV6-5,.,TRBJ1-5,.,TGTGCCAGCAGCCTGGGGCCCCAGCATTTT,CASSLGPQHF
TRBV6-5,.,TRBJ2-5,.,TGTGCCACTTCCGAAGAGGGGTTTAGGCAAGAGACCCAGTACTTC,CATSEEGFRQETQYF